Sequencing of this TCR beta chain was carried out in a study of PD-L1 blockade in urothelial cancer. As for the study in general: Researchers looked at the blood 3 weeks (second dose) and 6 weeks after treatment began. Peripheral blood specimens exhibited a median yield of approximately 150,000 T cells.

Of note for this clone: Antigen: not known.

Each PCR reaction had synthetic TCR analog templates spiked into it. Profiled with immunoSEQ multiplex PCR; TCRdb holds only in-frame clones, not every one. The sample lists roughly 30,000 clones; 70% to 90% were seen once. Points from the study as a whole: In blood sampled pretreatment, TCR clonality below the median predicted better survival.

Germline assignment: CDR1 SGHAT and CDR2 FQNNGV. J was trimmed by 8 bases and V by 1 base; bases with no gene match: 7. The CDR3 spans 15 residues. The chain combines TRBV11-2 with TRBJ2-3, with TRBD2 identical over 9 bases. The specimen was PBMCs, collected around atezolizumab (anti-PD-L1) treatment. The sequence was obtained from a man in his fifties with urothelial cancer. The CDR3 loop is CASSLVSSGMGTQYF. The DNA of the CDR3 is TGTGCCAGCAGCTTAGTTTCTAGCGGGATGGGTACGCAGTATTTT.